This T cell receptor (beta chain) was recorded in a study of CD8 T cells in Susac syndrome (dated by TCRdb to about 2019). General notes on the study: Repertoire sequencing was used to test whether CD8+ T cell activation and differentiation in Susac syndrome was antigen driven. The study compared CD8+ T cell repertoire clonality among over ten healthy donors, some 14 Susac syndrome patients and about 16 multiple sclerosis patients.

The CDR3 measures 13 amino acids from cysteine to phenylalanine. The retained sequence is limited to the CDR3, 39 bases, with the frame set at the first base. The germline V gene supplies CDR1 SNHLY and CDR2 FYNNEI. Worth noting for this clonotype: Its antigen remains unidentified. Compared with germline, one end of the junction differs, possibly owing to a read error.

RNA was extracted using the RNeasy kit, and about 0.5 to 1 ug of the RNA was reverse transcribed with random hexamers. The immunoSEQ multiplex PCR assay, which covers 54 Vbeta and 13 Jbeta segments, was used to amplify TCR beta CDR3 regions. PCR amplification bias was corrected using a synthetic template baseline for primer optimization and computational correction. In the source study's methods: Reads were assigned to V, D and J genes according to IMGT and analyzed in immunoSEQ Analyzer, with only productive sequences retained. Clonality was calculated as one minus the Shannon entropy normalized by log2 of the number of productive unique sequences. For each patient and control, public and private clones were evaluated within the 100 most prevalent clones. A clone was defined as Susac-specific if it was absent from the healthy and MS cohorts, from some 1,100 published viral clones and from other ImmuneACCESS disease sequences. The public reads were reanalyzed by TCRdb: fastp trimming at Q25, MiXCR alignment, in-frame beta chains only. When rows share a CDR3 protein, they turn into one entry using the most common DNA and genes. In this record, the V and J calls reflect TCRdb's handling and not the investigators' own analysis. In all, the sample holds about 280,000 distinct CDR3 sequences, and 70% to 90% of those were seen once. The ten largest make up over 0.095% of the sample.

Findings and caveats that apply to the study as a whole: The number of individuals in the TCR sequencing and HLA analysis was acknowledged as relatively small.

Peripheral blood CD8+ and CD4+ T cells from healthy donors, Susac syndrome patients and multiple sclerosis patients were profiled by high-throughput TCR beta sequencing. Multiple sclerosis controls were treatment-naive patients with stable or active relapsing-remitting disease fulfilling revised McDonald criteria. Bulk CD8+ and CD4+ T cells were purified by magnetic negative isolation, while CD8+ TEMRA cells were enriched using FACS. Blood was collected in EDTA tubes and processed within 24 hours, with PBMCs isolated through density gradient centrifugation. PBMCs intended for TCR sequencing were cryopreserved in liquid nitrogen and thawed later in a water bath at 37 degrees C. The sorted or isolated CD4+, CD8+ and CD8+ TEMRA cells reached a purity of at least 90%.

The specimen sequenced was CD8+ T cells from PBMCs. The sequence links TRBV2 to TRBJ2-2, with a tentative D gene TRBD1 over 5 matching bases. This clonotype originated in a human donor with multiple sclerosis. The bases read TGTGCCAGGAGTGAAGCAGGGACCGGGGAGCTGTTTTTT. It encodes CARSEAGTGELFF. The entire variable domain, with the stretches around the CDR3 drawn from the reference TRBV2 and TRBJ2-2 proteins, is EPEVTQTPSHQVTQMGQEVILRCVPISNHLYFYWYRQILGQKVEFLVSFYNNEISEKSEIFDDQFSVERPDGSNFTLKIRSTKLEDSAMYFCARSEAGTGELFFGEGSRLTVL.